The rows below give T cell receptor beta chains drawn from one sample of a study of cytomegalovirus exposure and HLA in healthy donors. Sequencing used immunoSEQ multiplex PCR; TCRdb keeps in-frame clones, though not all of them. The table includes around 70,000 clones, 90% to 95% detected once. Sequences were obtained from PBMCs. These receptor sequences come from a man between 18 and 29 years old in good health and CMV-seronegative. The CDR3 runs from the conserved cysteine through the conserved F or W. Each record gives: J gene, D gene, V gene, clone size, CDR3 protein, CDR3 DNA. The D gene is left open where the match is weak. The size entry is marked missing in some rows and otherwise reads once, few, many or a size class.

>TRBJ1-2|TRBD1|TRBV5-4|NA
CASSLAGTDGYTF
TGTGCCAGCAGCTTGGCAGGGACAGATGGCTACACCTTC
>TRBJ1-5|TRBD1|TRBV6-5|NA
CASRMTGPHQPQHF
TGTGCCAGCAGGATGACAGGGCCCCATCAGCCCCAGCATTTT
>TRBJ1-1|NA|TRBV18|once
CASSPSVGNTEAFF
TGTGCCAGCTCACCATCCGTCGGGAACACTGAAGCTTTCTTT
>TRBJ1-4|TRBD1|TRBV27|NA
CASRLGQEAGKLFF
TGTGCCAGCAGATTGGGACAGGAGGCGGGAAAACTGTTTTTT
>TRBJ2-7|TRBD2|TRBV5-4|few
CASSLEGGRRAYEQYF
TGTGCCAGCAGCTTGGAGGGCGGGAGGAGGGCCTACGAGCAGTACTTC
>TRBJ2-7|TRBD2|TRBV6-1|once
CASKLGLAGGYEQYF
TGTGCCAGCAAACTGGGACTAGCGGGAGGCTACGAGCAGTACTTC
>TRBJ1-2|TRBD1|TRBV18|NA
CASSPLRDRGKGYTF
TGTGCCAGCTCACCTCTAAGGGACAGGGGGAAAGGCTACACCTTC
>TRBJ2-7|TRBD2|TRBV11-2|NA
CASSLVGGGRLGEQYF
TGTGCCAGCAGCTTAGTGGGTGGCGGGAGGCTTGGGGAGCAGTACTTC
>TRBJ2-3|NA|TRBV28|NA
CASSSPTGTDTQYF
TGTGCCAGCAGTTCCCCCACGGGGACAGATACGCAGTATTTT
>TRBJ2-1|NA|TRBV9|NA
CASNVAAGSSYNEQFF
TGTGCCAGCAACGTCGCCGCGGGGAGCTCCTACAATGAGCAGTTCTTC
>TRBJ2-5|NA|TRBV7-9|NA
CASTIDSRRETQYF
TGTGCCAGCACCATCGACTCTAGGAGAGAGACCCAGTACTTC
>TRBJ2-3|NA|TRBV4-3|NA
CASSQVFPGAQYF
TGCGCCAGCAGCCAAGTGTTCCCAGGTGCGCAGTATTTT
>TRBJ1-1|NA|TRBV7-8|NA
CASSSSSSPGAEAFF
TGTGCCAGCAGCTCCTCGTCGTCCCCGGGGGCTGAAGCTTTCTTT
>TRBJ1-5|NA|TRBV19|NA
CASSIREGGQPQHF
TGTGCCAGTAGTATAAGGGAAGGGGGTCAGCCCCAGCATTTT
>TRBJ2-7|NA|TRBV6-5|NA
CASSYSAGSSYEQYF
TGTGCCAGCAGTTACTCAGCGGGTAGCTCCTACGAGCAGTACTTC
>TRBJ2-2|NA|TRBV30|NA
CAWSVNLELIMTGELFF
TGTGCCTGGAGTGTAAACCTAGAACTGATCATGACCGGGGAGCTGTTTTTT
>TRBJ1-1|NA|TRBV5-1|NA
CASRAQGKTEAFF
TGCGCCAGCAGGGCACAGGGAAAGACCGAAGCTTTCTTT
>TRBJ2-5|TRBD1|TRBV9|NA
CASNPGQGQETQYF
TGTGCCAGCAACCCGGGACAGGGACAAGAGACCCAGTACTTC
>TRBJ2-1|TRBD2|TRBV19|NA
CASNKVGLAASEQFF
TGTGCCAGTAATAAGGTGGGACTAGCAGCAAGTGAGCAGTTCTTC
>TRBJ2-3|TRBD2|TRBV9|few
CASGLAGGGDTQYF
TGTGCCAGCGGATTAGCGGGAGGTGGAGATACGCAGTATTTT
>TRBJ2-1|NA|TRBV28|NA
CASSLAGMDASQFF
TGTGCCAGCAGTTTGGCAGGGATGGACGCTTCGCAGTTCTTC
>TRBJ2-4|TRBD1|TRBV7-2|NA
CASSRQTGRENIQYF
TGTGCCAGCAGCCGACAGACAGGGCGGGAAAACATTCAGTACTTC
>TRBJ2-5|NA|TRBV15|NA
CATSRELGTSRRETQYF
TGTGCCACCAGCAGAGAACTTGGGACATCCCGGAGAGAGACCCAGTACTTC
>TRBJ1-4|NA|TRBV4-3|NA
CASSLGTARGGEKLFF
TGCGCCAGCAGCCTAGGAACCGCCCGGGGAGGAGAAAAACTGTTTTTT
>TRBJ2-7|TRBD2|TRBV4-3|NA
CASSQGAGVVSYEQYF
TGCGCCAGCAGCCAAGGGGCGGGAGTGGTCTCCTACGAGCAGTACTTC
>TRBJ1-5|NA|TRBV27|NA
CASNNRFEGNQPQHF
TGTGCCAGCAACAACCGGTTCGAGGGAAATCAGCCCCAGCATTTT
>TRBJ2-2|TRBD2|TRBV18|NA
CASSGLAGNTGELFF
TGTGCCAGCTCTGGACTAGCGGGAAACACCGGGGAGCTGTTTTTT
>TRBJ2-5|TRBD1|TRBV7-8|NA
CASSLGTGEYF
TGTGCCAGCAGCTTAGGGACAGGGGAGTACTTC
>TRBJ2-7|NA|TRBV29-1|few
CSGDQGGEQYF
TGCAGCGGTGACCAGGGTGGCGAGCAGTACTTC
>TRBJ2-7|NA|TRBV4-3|NA
CASSQDSGESYEQYF
TGCGCCAGCAGCCAAGATTCAGGCGAGTCCTACGAGCAGTACTTC
>TRBJ2-1|NA|TRBV30|NA
CAWSFAQGRSKGFF
TGTGCCTGGAGTTTCGCCCAGGGCAGGAGCAAGGGGTTCTTC
>TRBJ2-5|NA|TRBV30|NA
CAWSARWETQYF
TGTGCCTGGTCTGCGAGATGGGAGACCCAGTACTTC
>TRBJ2-7|NA|TRBV6-5|NA
CASSYSGSYEQYF
TGTGCCAGCAGTTATAGTGGTTCCTACGAGCAGTACTTC
>TRBJ1-1|NA|TRBV7-2|NA
CASSFRHMNTEAFF
TGTGCCAGCAGCTTTAGACATATGAACACTGAAGCTTTCTTT
>TRBJ2-3|TRBD2|TRBV4-3|NA
CASSQASGRGGTDTQYF
TGCGCCAGCAGCCAGGCTAGCGGGAGAGGGGGCACAGATACGCAGTATTTT
>TRBJ1-5|TRBD1|TRBV19|once
CASRETGTSNQPQHF
TGTGCCAGTAGAGAGACAGGGACCAGCAATCAGCCCCAGCATTTT
>TRBJ2-7|TRBD2|TRBV4-2|NA
CASSQEGRDSYEQYF
TGTGCCAGCAGCCAAGAGGGGAGGGACTCCTACGAGCAGTACTTC
>TRBJ1-5|TRBD1|TRBV19|NA
CASSIQGAGQPQHF
TGTGCCAGTAGTATACAGGGGGCTGGTCAGCCCCAGCATTTT
>TRBJ2-2|NA|TRBV21-1|NA
CASSTRVPGELFF
TGTGCCAGCAGCACTCGGGTTCCCGGGGAGCTGTTTTTT
>TRBJ1-5|NA|TRBV6-4|NA
CASRGGGSNQPQHF
TGTGCCAGCAGAGGGGGAGGGAGCAATCAGCCCCAGCATTTT
>TRBJ2-2|TRBD1|TRBV15|few
CATSRDAGQGWTGELFF
TGTGCCACCAGCAGAGACGCGGGACAGGGGTGGACCGGGGAGCTGTTTTTT
>TRBJ2-1|TRBD2|TRBV6-6|NA
CASSTGLAGVVEQFF
TGTGCCAGCAGTACCGGACTAGCGGGAGTGGTTGAGCAGTTCTTC
>TRBJ2-1|NA|TRBV5-1|NA
CASRSDSYNEQFF
TGCGCCAGCAGGTCGGACTCTTACAATGAGCAGTTCTTC
>TRBJ2-7|NA|TRBV7-2|NA
CASSLGVAPSISRSYEQYF
TGTGCCAGCAGCTTAGGTGTAGCACCATCCATCTCAAGGTCCTACGAGCAGTACTTC
>TRBJ2-1|NA|TRBV7-3|NA
CASSYSGGLGDEQFF
TGTGCCAGCAGCTATTCAGGGGGACTTGGAGATGAGCAGTTCTTC
>TRBJ2-3|NA|TRBV6-4|NA
CASRSQSTDTQYF
TGTGCCAGCAGAAGCCAAAGTACAGATACGCAGTATTTT
>TRBJ2-3|TRBD2|TRBV29-1|NA
CSVAPGGWTDTQYF
TGCAGCGTTGCGCCGGGAGGTTGGACAGATACGCAGTATTTT
>TRBJ2-1|TRBD2|TRBV7-6|NA
CASSSGLAGSVDEQFF
TGTGCCAGCAGCTCGGGACTAGCGGGAAGTGTCGATGAGCAGTTCTTC
>TRBJ1-1|NA|TRBV7-9|NA
CASSWALQSEAFF
TGTGCCAGCAGCTGGGCCCTCCAGTCCGAAGCTTTCTTT
>TRBJ2-7|NA|TRBV28|NA
CASRAGFSYEQYF
TGTGCCAGCAGAGCAGGTTTCTCCTACGAGCAGTACTTC
>TRBJ1-5|TRBD1|TRBV27|once
CASSLRGHQPQHF
TGTGCCAGCAGTTTAAGGGGGCACCAGCCCCAGCATTTT
>TRBJ2-7|TRBD2|TRBV28|NA
CASSSQLAGDYEQYF
TGTGCCAGCAGTTCTCAACTAGCGGGAGATTACGAGCAGTACTTC
>TRBJ2-1|NA|TRBV5-5|NA
CASSSEWAGLGYNEQFF
TGTGCCAGCAGCTCAGAATGGGCAGGGTTGGGGTACAATGAGCAGTTCTTC